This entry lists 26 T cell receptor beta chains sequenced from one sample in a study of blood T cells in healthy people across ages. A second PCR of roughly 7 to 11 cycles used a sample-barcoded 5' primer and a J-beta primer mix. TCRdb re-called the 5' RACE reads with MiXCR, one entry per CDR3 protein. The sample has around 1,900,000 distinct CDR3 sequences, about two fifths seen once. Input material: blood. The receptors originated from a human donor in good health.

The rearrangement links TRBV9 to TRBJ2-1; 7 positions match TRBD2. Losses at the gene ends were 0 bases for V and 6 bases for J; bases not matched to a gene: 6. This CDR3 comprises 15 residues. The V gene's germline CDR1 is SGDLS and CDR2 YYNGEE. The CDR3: CASSVVAGVRNEQFF. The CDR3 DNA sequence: TGTGCCAGCAGCGTAGTCGCGGGGGTTCGCAATGAGCAGTTCTTC. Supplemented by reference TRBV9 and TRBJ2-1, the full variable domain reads DSGVTQTPKHLITATGQRVTLRCSPRSGDLSVYWYQQSLDQGLQFLIQYYNGEERAKGNILERFSAQQFPDLHSELNLSSLELGDSALYFCASSVVAGVRNEQFFGPGTRLTVL.

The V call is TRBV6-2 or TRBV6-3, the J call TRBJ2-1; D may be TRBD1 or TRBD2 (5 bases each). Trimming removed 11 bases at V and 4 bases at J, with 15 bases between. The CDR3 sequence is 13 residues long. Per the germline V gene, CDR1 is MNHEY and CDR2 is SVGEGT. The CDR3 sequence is CAGSWDGYNEQFF. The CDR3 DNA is TGTGCCGGCTCCTGGGACGGTTACAATGAGCAGTTCTTC.

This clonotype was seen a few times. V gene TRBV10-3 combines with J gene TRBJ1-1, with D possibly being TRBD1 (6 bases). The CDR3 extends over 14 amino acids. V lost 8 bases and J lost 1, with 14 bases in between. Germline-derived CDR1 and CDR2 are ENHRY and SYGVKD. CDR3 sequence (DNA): TGTGCCATCGGCGGTGGGGGGCCGAACACTGAAGCTTTCTTT. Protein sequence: CAIGGGGPNTEAFF.

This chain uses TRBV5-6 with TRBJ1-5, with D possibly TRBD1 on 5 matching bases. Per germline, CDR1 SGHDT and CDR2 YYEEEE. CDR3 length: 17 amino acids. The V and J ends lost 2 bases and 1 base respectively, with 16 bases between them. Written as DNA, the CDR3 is TGTGCCAGCAGCTTCGCTTCAGCAGGGTTAAGCAATCAGCCCCAGCATTTT. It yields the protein CASSFASAGLSNQPQHF.

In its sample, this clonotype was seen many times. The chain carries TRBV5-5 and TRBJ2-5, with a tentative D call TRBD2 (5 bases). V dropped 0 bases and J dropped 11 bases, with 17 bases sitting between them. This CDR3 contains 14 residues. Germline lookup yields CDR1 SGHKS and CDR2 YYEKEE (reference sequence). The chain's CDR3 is CASSLAAGVGEQYF. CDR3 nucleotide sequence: TGTGCCAGCAGCTTGGCGGCCGGGGTGGGTGAGCAGTACTTC.

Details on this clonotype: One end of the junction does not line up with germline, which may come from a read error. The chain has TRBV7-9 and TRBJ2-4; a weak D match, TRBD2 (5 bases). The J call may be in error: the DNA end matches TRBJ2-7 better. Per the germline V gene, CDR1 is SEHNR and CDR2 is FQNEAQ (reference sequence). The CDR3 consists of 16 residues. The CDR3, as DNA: TGCGCCAGCAGCTTAGCTTCCCTTCGAGGGAGTACCGAGCAGTACTTC. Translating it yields CASSLASLRGSTEQYF.

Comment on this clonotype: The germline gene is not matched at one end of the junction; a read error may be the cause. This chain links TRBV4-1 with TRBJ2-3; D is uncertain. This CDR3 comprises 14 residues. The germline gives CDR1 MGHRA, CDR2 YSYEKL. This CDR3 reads CASNQETLTDTQYF. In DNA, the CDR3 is TGCGCCAGCAACCAAGAGACCCTCACAGATACGCAGTATTTT.

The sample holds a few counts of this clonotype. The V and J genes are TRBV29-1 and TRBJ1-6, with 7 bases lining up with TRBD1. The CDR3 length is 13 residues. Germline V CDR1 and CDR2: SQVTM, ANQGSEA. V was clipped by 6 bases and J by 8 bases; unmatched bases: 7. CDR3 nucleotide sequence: TGCAGCGTCGGGACAGACCATGATTCACCCCTCCACTTT. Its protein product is CSVGTDHDSPLHF. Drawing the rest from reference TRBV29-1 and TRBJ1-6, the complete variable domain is SAVISQKPSRDICQRGTSLTIQCQVDSQVTMMFWYRQQPGQSLTLIATANQGSEATYESGFVIDKFPISRPNLTFSTLTVSNMSPEDSSIYLCSVGTDHDSPLHFGNGTRLTVT.

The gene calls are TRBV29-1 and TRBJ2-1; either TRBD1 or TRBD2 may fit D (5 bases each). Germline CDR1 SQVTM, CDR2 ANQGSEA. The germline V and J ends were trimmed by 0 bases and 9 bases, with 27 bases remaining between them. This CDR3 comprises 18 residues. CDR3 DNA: TGCAGCGTTGAAGACCAGGGTGAGCGGAGTGACGGTCTGGTTGAGCAGTTCTTC. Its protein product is CSVEDQGERSDGLVEQFF.

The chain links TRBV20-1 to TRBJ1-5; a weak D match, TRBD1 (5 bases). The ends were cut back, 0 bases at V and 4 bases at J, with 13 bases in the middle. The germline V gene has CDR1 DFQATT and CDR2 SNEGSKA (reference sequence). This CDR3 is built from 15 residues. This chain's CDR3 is CSARDINGGNQPQHF. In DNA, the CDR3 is TGCAGTGCTAGAGATATCAATGGGGGGAATCAGCCCCAGCATTTT.

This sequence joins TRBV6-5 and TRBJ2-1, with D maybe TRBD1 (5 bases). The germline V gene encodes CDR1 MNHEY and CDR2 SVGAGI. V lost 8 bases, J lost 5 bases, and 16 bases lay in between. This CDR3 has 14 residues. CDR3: CASSRGRTHNEQFF. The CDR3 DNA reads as TGTGCCAGCTCTAGGGGCAGGACACACAATGAGCAGTTCTTC.

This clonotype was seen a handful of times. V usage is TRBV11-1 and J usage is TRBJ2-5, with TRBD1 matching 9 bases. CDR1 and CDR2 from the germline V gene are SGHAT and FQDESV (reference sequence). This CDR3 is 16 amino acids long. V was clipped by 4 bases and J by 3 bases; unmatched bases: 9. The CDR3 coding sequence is TGTGCCAGCAGCTACCGCTTCGACAGGGGGGAAGAGACCCAGTACTTC. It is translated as CASSYRFDRGEETQYF.

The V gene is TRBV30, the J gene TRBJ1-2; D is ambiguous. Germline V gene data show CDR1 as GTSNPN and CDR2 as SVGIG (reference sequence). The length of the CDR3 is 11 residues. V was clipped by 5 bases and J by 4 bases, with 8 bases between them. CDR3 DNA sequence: TGTGCCTGGGGGATCGGCTATGGCTACACCTTC. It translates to CAWGIGYGYTF.

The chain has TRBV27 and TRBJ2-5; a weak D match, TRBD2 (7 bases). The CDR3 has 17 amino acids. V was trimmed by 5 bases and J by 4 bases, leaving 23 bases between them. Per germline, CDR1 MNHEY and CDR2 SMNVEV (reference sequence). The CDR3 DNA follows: TGTGCCAGCAGTAGAACAGGGAAGGAGGGGGGGATAGAGACCCAGTACTTC. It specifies CASSRTGKEGGIETQYF.

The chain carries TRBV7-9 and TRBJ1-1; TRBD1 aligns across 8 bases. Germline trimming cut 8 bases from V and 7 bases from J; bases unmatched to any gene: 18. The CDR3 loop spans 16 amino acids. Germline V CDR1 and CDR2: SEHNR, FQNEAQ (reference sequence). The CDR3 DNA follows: TGTGCCAGCCAAGGAGGGACAGGCTTACGTACAGGTGAAGCTTTCTTT. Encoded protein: CASQGGTGLRTGEAFF.

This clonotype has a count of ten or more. DNA for the CDR3: TGTGCCAGCAGCTTAGGAGTCCAGCCGTACTATGGCTACACCTTC. It translates to CASSLGVQPYYGYTF. This chain joins TRBV7-2 and TRBJ1-2; D gene unclear. CDR1 is SGHTA, CDR2 FQGNSA, per germline. This CDR3 spans 15 amino acids. The V end lost 1 base, the J end lost 3 bases, and 12 bases lay between the germline ends.

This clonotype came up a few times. CDR3 sequence (DNA): TGCAGTGCTAGAGGGGGGTACCCTAGCTCCTATAATTCACCCCTCCACTTT. Translating it yields CSARGGYPSSYNSPLHF. The J gene is TRBJ1-6, the V gene TRBV20-1; a weak D match, TRBD1 (5 bases). This CDR3 is built from 17 residues. The V gene lost 1 base and the J gene lost 0 bases, with 13 bases spanning the gap. In germline, CDR1 is DFQATT, CDR2 SNEGSKA (reference sequence).

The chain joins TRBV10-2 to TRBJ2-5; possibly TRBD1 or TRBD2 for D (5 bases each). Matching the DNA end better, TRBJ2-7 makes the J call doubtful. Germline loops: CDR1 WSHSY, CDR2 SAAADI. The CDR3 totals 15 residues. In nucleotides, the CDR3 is TGCGCCAGCAGAGGGTTAGGGACGGGTTCCTACGAGCAGTACTTC. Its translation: CASRGLGTGSYEQYF.

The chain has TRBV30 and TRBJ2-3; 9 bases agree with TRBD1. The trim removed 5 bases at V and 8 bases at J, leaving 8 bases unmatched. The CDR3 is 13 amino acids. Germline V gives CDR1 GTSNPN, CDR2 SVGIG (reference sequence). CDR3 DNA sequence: TGTGCCTGGGTACGGGACAGGGAGGGTACGCAGTATTTT. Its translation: CAWVRDREGTQYF.

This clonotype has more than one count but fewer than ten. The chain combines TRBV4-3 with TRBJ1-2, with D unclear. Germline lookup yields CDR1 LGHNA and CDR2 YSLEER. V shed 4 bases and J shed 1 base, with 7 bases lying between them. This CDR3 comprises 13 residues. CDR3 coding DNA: TGCGCCAGCAGCCCTTACAATAACTATGGCTACACCTTC. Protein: CASSPYNNYGYTF.

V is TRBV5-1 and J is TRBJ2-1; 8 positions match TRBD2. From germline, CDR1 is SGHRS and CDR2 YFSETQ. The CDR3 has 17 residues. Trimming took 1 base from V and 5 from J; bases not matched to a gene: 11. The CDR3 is CASSLRVAGSLDNEQFF. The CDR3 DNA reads TGCGCCAGCAGCTTGCGGGTAGCGGGGTCATTGGACAATGAGCAGTTCTTC.

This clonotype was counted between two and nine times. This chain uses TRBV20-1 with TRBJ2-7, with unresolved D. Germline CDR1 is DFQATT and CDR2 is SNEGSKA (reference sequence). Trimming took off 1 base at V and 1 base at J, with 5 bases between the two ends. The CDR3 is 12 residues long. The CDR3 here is CSARVQSYEQYF. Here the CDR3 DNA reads TGCAGTGCTAGAGTACAGTCCTACGAGCAGTACTTC.

CDR3 loop: CASSYEVLRAEQYF. The DNA for the CDR3 is TGTGCCAGCAGTTACGAGGTCCTACGGGCCGAGCAGTACTTC. V usage is TRBV6-2 or TRBV6-3 and J usage is TRBJ2-4; D gene uncertain. The J call is uncertain, as TRBJ2-7 better fits the DNA end. Germline V gene lookup returns CDR1 MNHEY and CDR2 SVGEGT. There are 14 residues in the CDR3.

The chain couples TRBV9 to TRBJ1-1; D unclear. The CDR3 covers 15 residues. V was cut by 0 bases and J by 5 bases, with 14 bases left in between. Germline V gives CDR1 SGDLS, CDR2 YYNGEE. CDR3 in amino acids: CASSVGRALGTEAFF. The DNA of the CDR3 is TGTGCCAGCAGCGTAGGGCGCGCCTTAGGGACTGAAGCTTTCTTT.

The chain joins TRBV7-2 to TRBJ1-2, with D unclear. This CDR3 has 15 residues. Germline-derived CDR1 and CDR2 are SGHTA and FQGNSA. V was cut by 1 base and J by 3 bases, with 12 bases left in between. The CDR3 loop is CASSLGDGSYYGYTF. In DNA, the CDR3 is TGTGCCAGCAGCTTAGGGGATGGCAGCTACTATGGCTACACCTTC.

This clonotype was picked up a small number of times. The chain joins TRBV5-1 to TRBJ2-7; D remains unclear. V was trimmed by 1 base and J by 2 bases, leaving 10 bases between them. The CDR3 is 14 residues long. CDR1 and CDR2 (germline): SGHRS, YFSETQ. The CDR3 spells CASSLIERPYEQYF. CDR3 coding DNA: TGCGCCAGCAGCTTGATTGAAAGACCCTACGAGCAGTACTTC.